The 8 T cell receptor beta chains presented below share a single source sample, sequenced in a study of human T cells and chemical hapten exposure. From the RACE reads, TCRdb called clonotypes with MiXCR, one entry per CDR3 protein. The sample yields around 120,000 distinct CDR3 sequences, approximately 11% seen once. Indicated time point: patch test 1, 2 weeks after DPC sensitization. Treatment of the sample: therapeutic diphenylcyclopropenone sensitization with weekly scalp DPC. The sequencing used whole blood, collected in connection with sensitization to the hapten diphenylcyclopropenone (DPC). The receptor set was obtained from a woman in her forties with alopecia areata. Some clones in this sample may be carry-over from other donors' samples.

Many counts were recorded for this clonotype. DNA for the CDR3: TGTGCCAGCAGAATGGATCATAACACTGAAGCTTTCTTT. As protein: CASRMDHNTEAFF. The chain employs TRBV7-2 and TRBJ1-1, with unresolved D. The germline CDR1 and CDR2 sequences are SGHTA and FQGNSA. The CDR3 spans 13 residues. V lost 6 bases, J lost 2 bases, and 10 bases lay in between.

The chain links TRBV5-4 to TRBJ2-7; maybe TRBD2 (5 bases). Trimming removed 4 bases from V and 3 bases from J, with 11 bases in between. The CDR3 totals 13 residues. The germline V gene encodes CDR1 SGHNT and CDR2 YYREEE (reference sequence). The CDR3 coding sequence is TGTGCCAGCAGCCAAGGACTGATCTACGAGCAGTACTTC. Its protein is CASSQGLIYEQYF.

Details on this clonotype: Given a much more abundant clone one base away, this may be a read error. The rearrangement uses TRBV12-3 or TRBV12-4 and TRBJ2-7; D is ambiguous. The CDR3 is made up of 11 amino acids. The CDR3 DNA reads TGTACCAGCACCCGATTCTACGAGCAGTACTTC. Amino acids: CTSTRFYEQYF.

This clonotype has a handful of counts. In DNA form, the CDR3 reads TGTGCCAGCAGGATCCGGAAGGACGCCAAAAACATTCAGTACTTC. Translated, it gives CASRIRKDAKNIQYF. The V gene is TRBV6-5, the J gene TRBJ2-4; D is unclear. This CDR3 is 15 amino acids long. The V gene lost 6 bases and the J gene lost 1 base, with 13 bases spanning the gap. Germline loops: CDR1 MNHEY, CDR2 SVGAGI.

This clonotype was seen many times. The chain employs TRBV20-1 and TRBJ2-5; TRBD2 agrees at 10 bases. Trimming cost V 6 bases and J 4 bases; bases outside gene matches: 8. This CDR3 contains 14 residues. Germline loops: CDR1 DFQATT, CDR2 SNEGSKA (reference sequence). The CDR3 is CSAPGTSDSETQYF. The CDR3 DNA is TGCAGTGCGCCCGGGACTAGCGATTCAGAGACCCAGTACTTC.

The chain recombines TRBV6-1 with TRBJ2-7, with 7 bases lining up with TRBD2. V lost 4 bases and J lost 0; bases outside the gene matches: 3. The CDR3 spans 14 residues. The germline V gene has CDR1 MNHNS and CDR2 SASEGT. This CDR3 reads CASSGEGPSYEQYF. The CDR3 DNA reads TGTGCCAGCAGTGGGGAGGGACCCTCCTACGAGCAGTACTTC.

This clonotype was found a few times. This chain uses TRBV20-1 with TRBJ2-3, with 14 bases that match TRBD2. V shed 4 bases, J shed 5 bases, and the junction held 8 bases outside the gene matches. This CDR3 region has 16 residues. Germline CDR1 DFQATT, CDR2 SNEGSKA (reference sequence). The CDR3: CSATRLAGGREDTQYF. For the CDR3, the DNA is TGCAGTGCTACCCGACTAGCGGGGGGGCGGGAAGATACGCAGTATTTT.

In its sample, this clonotype was seen a few times. DNA for the CDR3: TGTGCCAGCAGTGAGGCCAGGGGATGGTACGAGCAGTACTTC. Amino acids: CASSEARGWYEQYF. The chain couples TRBV2 to TRBJ2-7; D is perhaps TRBD1 (6 bases). V was pared by 3 bases and J by 4 bases, with 13 bases between. This CDR3 region has 14 residues. Germline CDR1 SNHLY, CDR2 FYNNEI.